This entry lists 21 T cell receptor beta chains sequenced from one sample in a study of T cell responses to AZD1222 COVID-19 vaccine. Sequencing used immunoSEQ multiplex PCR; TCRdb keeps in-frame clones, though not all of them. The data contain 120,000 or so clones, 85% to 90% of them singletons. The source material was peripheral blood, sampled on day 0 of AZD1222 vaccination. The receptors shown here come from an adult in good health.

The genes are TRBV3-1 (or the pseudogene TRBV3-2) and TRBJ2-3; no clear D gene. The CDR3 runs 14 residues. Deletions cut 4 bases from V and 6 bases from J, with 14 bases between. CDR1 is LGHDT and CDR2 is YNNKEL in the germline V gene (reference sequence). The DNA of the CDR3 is TGTGCCAGCAGCCGTCCCCCTGAGGCGGATACGCAGTATTTT. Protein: CASSRPPEADTQYF.

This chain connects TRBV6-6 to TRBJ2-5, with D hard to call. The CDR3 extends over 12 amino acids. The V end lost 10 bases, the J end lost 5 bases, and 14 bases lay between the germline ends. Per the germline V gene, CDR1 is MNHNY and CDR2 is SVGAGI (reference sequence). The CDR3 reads CATGASEETQYF. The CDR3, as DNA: TGTGCCACCGGAGCCTCAGAGGAGACCCAGTACTTC.

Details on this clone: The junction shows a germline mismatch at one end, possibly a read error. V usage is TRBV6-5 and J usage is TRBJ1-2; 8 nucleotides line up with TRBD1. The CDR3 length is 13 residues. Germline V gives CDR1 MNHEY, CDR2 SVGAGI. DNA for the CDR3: TGTGTCAGCAGGCGGGGACAGGAATATGGCTACACCTTC. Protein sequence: CVSRRGQEYGYTF.

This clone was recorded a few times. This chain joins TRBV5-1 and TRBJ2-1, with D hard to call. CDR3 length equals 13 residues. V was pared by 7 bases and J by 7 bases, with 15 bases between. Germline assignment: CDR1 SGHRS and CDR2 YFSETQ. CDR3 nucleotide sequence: TGCGCCAGCTCAGCCCAAATAGGGAATGAGCAGTTCTTC. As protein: CASSAQIGNEQFF.

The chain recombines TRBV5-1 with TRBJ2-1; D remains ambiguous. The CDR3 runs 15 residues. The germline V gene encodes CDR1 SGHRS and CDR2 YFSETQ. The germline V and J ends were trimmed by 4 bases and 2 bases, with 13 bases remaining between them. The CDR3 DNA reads TGCGCCAGCAGCCCTGCAGGAGATACCTACAATGAGCAGTTCTTC. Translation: CASSPAGDTYNEQFF. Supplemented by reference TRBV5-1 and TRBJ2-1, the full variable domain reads KAGVTQTPRYLIKTRGQQVTLSCSPISGHRSVSWYQQTPGQGLQFLFEYFSETQRNKGNFPGRFSGRQFSNSRSEMNVSTLELGDSALYLCASSPAGDTYNEQFFGPGTRLTVL.

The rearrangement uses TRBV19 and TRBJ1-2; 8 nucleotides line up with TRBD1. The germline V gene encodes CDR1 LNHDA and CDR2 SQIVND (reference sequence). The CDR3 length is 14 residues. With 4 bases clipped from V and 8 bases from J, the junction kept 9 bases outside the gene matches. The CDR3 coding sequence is TGTGCCAGTAGTACAATACAGGGGGGAGGCGGCTACACCTTC. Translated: CASSTIQGGGGYTF. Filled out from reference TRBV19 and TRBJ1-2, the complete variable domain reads DGGITQSPKYLFRKEGQNVTLSCEQNLNHDAMYWYRQDPGQGLRLIYYSQIVNDFQKGDIAEGYSVSREKKESFPLTVTSAQKNPTAFYLCASSTIQGGGGYTFGSGTRLTVV.

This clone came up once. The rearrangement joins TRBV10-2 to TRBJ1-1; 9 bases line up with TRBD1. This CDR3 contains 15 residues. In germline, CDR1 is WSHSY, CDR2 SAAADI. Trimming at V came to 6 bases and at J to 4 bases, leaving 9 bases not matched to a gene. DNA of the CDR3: TGCGCCAGCAGAAGGGACAGGGAGACGGGCACTGAAGCTTTCTTT. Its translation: CASRRDRETGTEAFF.

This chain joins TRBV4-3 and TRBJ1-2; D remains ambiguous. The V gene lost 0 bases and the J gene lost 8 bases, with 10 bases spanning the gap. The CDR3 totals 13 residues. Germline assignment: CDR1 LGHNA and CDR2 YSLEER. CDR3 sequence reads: CASSQDFPGGYTF. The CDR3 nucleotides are TGCGCCAGCAGCCAAGATTTCCCCGGAGGCTACACCTTC.

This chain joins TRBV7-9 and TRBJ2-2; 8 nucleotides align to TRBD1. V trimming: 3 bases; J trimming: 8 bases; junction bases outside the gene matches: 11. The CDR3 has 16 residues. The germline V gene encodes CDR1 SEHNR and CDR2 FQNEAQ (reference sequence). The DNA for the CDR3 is TGTGCCAGCAGCTTGGTCGGACAGGGCCCACTGGGGGAGCTGTTTTTT. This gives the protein CASSLVGQGPLGELFF.

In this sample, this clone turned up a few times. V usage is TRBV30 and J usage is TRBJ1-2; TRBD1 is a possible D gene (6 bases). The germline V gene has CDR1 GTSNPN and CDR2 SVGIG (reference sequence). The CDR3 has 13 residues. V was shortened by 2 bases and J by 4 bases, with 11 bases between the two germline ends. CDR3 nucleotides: TGTGCCTGGAGTCAGGGGAAGGGCTATGGCTACACCTTC. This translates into CAWSQGKGYGYTF.

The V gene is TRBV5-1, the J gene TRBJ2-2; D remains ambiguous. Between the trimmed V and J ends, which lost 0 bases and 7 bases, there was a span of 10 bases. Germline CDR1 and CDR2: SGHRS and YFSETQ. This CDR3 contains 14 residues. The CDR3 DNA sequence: TGCGCCAGCAGCTTGGGAGAAGGGAACGGGGAGCTGTTTTTT. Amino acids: CASSLGEGNGELFF.

The CDR3 DNA reads as TGTGCCAGCAGGTCCGGTTCGGGGGCGGGGGAGACCCAGTACTTC. It codes for CASRSGSGAGETQYF. V gene TRBV6-5 combines with J gene TRBJ2-5, with D perhaps given as TRBD1 or TRBD2 (6 bases each). Trimming took off 6 bases at V and 5 bases at J, with 19 bases between the two ends. From germline, CDR1 is MNHEY and CDR2 SVGAGI. CDR3 length: 15 amino acids.

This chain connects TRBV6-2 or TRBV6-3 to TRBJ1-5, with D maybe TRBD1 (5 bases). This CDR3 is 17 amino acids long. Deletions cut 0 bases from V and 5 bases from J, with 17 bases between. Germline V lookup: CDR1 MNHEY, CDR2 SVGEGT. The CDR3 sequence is CASSYSTGGGRYQPQHF. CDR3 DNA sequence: TGTGCCAGCAGTTACTCGACCGGGGGAGGGCGTTATCAGCCCCAGCATTTT.

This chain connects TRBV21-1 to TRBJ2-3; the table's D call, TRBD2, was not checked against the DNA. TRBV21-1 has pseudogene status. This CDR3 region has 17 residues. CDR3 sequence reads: CASSKVGTSGSTDTQYF. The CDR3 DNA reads TGTGCCAGCAGCAAAGTAGGGACTAGCGGAAGCACAGATACGCAGTATTTT.

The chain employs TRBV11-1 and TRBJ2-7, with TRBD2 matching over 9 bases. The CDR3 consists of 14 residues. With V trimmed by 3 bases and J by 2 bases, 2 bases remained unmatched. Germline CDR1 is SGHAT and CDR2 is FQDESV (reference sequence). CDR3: CASSFAGGPYEQYF. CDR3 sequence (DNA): TGTGCCAGCAGCTTTGCGGGAGGGCCCTACGAGCAGTACTTC. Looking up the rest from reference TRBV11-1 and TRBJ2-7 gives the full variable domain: EAEVAQSPRYKITEKSQAVAFWCDPISGHATLYWYRQILGQGPELLVQFQDESVVDDSQLPKDRFSAERLKGVDSTLKIQPAELGDSAMYLCASSFAGGPYEQYFGPGTRLTVT.

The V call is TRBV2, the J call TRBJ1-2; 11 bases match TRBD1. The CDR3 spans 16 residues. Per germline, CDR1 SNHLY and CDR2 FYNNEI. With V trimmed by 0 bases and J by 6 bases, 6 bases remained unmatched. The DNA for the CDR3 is TGTGCCAGCAGTGAAGCCCCACCGGGACAGGGGGATGGCTACACCTTC. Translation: CASSEAPPGQGDGYTF.

In nucleotides, the CDR3 is TGTGCCAGTAGTATCAACGGGAGGGCCGCGGCCAAAAACATTCAGTACTTC. Translation gives CASSINGRAAAKNIQYF. The rearrangement links TRBV19 to TRBJ2-4, with 8 bases that match TRBD2. Trimming took 3 bases from V and 1 from J; bases not matched to a gene: 8. The germline V gene has CDR1 LNHDA and CDR2 SQIVND (reference sequence). The CDR3 is 17 amino acids.

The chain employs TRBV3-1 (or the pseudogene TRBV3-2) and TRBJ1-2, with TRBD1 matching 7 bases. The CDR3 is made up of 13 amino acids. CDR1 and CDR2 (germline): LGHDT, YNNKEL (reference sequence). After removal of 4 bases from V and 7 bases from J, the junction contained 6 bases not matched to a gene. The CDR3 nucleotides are TGTGCCAGCAGCCCGACAGGGCTCCGTGGCTACACCTTC. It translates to CASSPTGLRGYTF.

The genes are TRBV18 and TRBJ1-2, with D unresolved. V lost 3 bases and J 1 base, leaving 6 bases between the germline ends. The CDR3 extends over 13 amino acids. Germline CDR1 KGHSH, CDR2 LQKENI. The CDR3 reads CASSPEINYGYTF. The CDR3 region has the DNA TGTGCCAGCTCACCGGAGATTAACTATGGCTACACCTTC.

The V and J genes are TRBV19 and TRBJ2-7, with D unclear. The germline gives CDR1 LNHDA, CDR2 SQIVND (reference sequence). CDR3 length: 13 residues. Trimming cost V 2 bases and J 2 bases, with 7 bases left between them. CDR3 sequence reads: CASSITSTYEQYF. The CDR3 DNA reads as TGTGCCAGTAGTATAACCAGCACCTACGAGCAGTACTTC.

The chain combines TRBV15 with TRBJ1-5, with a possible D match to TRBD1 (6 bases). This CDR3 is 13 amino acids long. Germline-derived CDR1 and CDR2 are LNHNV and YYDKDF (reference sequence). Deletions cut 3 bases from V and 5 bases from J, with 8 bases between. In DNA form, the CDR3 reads TGTGCCACCAGCAGCAGGGGTGATCAGCCCCAGCATTTT. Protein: CATSSRGDQPQHF.